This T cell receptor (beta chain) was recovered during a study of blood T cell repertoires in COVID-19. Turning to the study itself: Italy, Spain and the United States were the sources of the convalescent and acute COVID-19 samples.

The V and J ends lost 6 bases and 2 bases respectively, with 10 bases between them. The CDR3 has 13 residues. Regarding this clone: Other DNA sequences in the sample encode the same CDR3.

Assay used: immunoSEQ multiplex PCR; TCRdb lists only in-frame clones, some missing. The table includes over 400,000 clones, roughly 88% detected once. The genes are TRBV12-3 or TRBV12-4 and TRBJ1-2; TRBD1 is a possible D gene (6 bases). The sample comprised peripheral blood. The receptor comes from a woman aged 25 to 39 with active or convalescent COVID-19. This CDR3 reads CASSPTGNYGYTF. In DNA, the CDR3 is TGTGCCAGCAGCCCGACAGGAAACTATGGCTACACCTTC.